These 5 T cell receptor beta chains came from one sample sequenced in a study of cytomegalovirus exposure and HLA in healthy donors. PCR primers comprised 60 Vbeta and 13 Jbeta primers. The protocol was immunoSEQ multiplex PCR, while the TCRdb copy is restricted to in-frame clones and leaves out a portion. The sample has around 99,000 clones, about three quarters seen once; the top ten hold 6.5% to 8%. The specimen was PBMCs. These receptors came from a man aged 50 or older in good health and CMV-seropositive.

The V call is TRBV27, the J call TRBJ1-1; 10 bases match TRBD1. CDR1 is MNHEY, CDR2 SMNVEV, per germline (reference sequence). V lost 4 bases, J lost 11 bases, and 7 bases stayed unmatched. This CDR3 is 13 amino acids long. The CDR3 sequence: CASSSDRGAWAFF. The CDR3, as DNA: TGTGCCAGCAGTTCGGACAGGGGGGCTTGGGCTTTCTTT.

The chain has TRBV28 and TRBJ2-7; 7 bases are a match to TRBD1. This CDR3 has 15 residues. CDR1 and CDR2 (germline): MDHEN, SYDVKM. The V and J ends lost 7 bases and 0 bases, in that order; junction bases with no gene match: 9. The CDR3 bases are TGTGCCAGCATAGGGACAGACCCCCACTCCTACGAGCAGTACTTC. It codes for CASIGTDPHSYEQYF.

This rearrangement joins TRBV30 to TRBJ1-1; 7 nucleotides agree with TRBD1. The length of the CDR3 is 13 residues. The germline CDR1 and CDR2 sequences are GTSNPN and SVGIG (reference sequence). With V trimmed by 3 bases and J by 5 bases, 6 bases remained unmatched. This chain's CDR3 is CAWRPQGSTEAFF. In DNA, the CDR3 is TGTGCCTGGAGACCACAGGGGTCAACTGAAGCTTTCTTT.

There are a few counts of this clone. The chain uses TRBV30 and TRBJ2-5; no definite D call. Germline CDR1 reads GTSNPN; CDR2 reads SVGIG (reference sequence). The CDR3 is 12 amino acids. Trimming left V 0 bases short and J 4 bases short, with 6 bases between. The CDR3 reads CAWSVSGETQYF. The CDR3 DNA reads TGTGCCTGGAGTGTCAGTGGAGAGACCCAGTACTTC.

This chain uses TRBV4-1 with TRBJ1-4; 9 nucleotides align to TRBD1. Trimming at V came to 2 bases and at J to 8 bases, leaving 6 bases not matched to a gene. CDR1 MGHRA and CDR2 YSYEKL come from the germline V gene. The CDR3 runs to 15 residues. The CDR3 nucleotides are TGCGCCAGCAGCCAACAACAGGGGGCTGACGAAAAACTGTTTTTT. Translating gives CASSQQQGADEKLFF.